This T cell receptor beta chain appears in the sequencing data of a study of regulatory T cells in long-lasting Graves disease. With iRepertoire HTBI primers and Arm-PCR of CDR3 regions, TCR beta libraries were built. MiXCR, run by TCRdb on the multiplex PCR reads, gives a single entry per CDR3 protein. The repertoire holds roughly 530,000 distinct CDR3 sequences, with roughly 16% as singletons. As to time point: newly diagnosed GD, antithyroid drugs for less than 3 months. Following extraction of RNA from PBMCs, that RNA was used to make the TCR library. These data were also filed under a second study, of T cells in Graves' hyperthyroidism and ophthalmopathy.

The sequences come from peripheral blood mononuclear cells (PBMCs), collected at new diagnosis, from a patient treated with antithyroid drugs. This sequence originates from a woman aged 35-65 years with Graves disease.

The CDR3 protein is CASTRAGTQYF. The CDR3 DNA reads as TGTGCCAGCACCCGAGCGGGGACCCAGTACTTC. V and J are TRBV28 and TRBJ2-5; weak D call: TRBD2 (6 bases). The germline V and J ends were trimmed by 7 bases and 7 bases, with 10 bases remaining between them. The CDR3 covers 11 residues. Germline CDR1 MDHEN, CDR2 SYDVKM.